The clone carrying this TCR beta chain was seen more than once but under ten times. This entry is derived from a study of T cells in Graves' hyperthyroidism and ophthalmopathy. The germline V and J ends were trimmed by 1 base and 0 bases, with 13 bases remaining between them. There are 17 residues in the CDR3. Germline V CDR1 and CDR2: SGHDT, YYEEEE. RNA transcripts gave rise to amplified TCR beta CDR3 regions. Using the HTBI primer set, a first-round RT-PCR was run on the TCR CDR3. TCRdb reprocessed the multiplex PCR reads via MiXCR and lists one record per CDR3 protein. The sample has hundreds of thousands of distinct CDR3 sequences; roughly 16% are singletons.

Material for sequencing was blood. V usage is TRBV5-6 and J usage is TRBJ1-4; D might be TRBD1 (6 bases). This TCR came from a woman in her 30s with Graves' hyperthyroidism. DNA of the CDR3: TGTGCCAGCAGCTTGTGGAGGACAGCCGCAACTAATGAAAAACTGTTTTTT. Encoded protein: CASSLWRTAATNEKLFF.